This T cell receptor (beta chain) was recorded in a study of graft-versus-host responses after intestinal transplantation. Study details: Once they had received anti-thymocyte globulin induction, all recipients took tacrolimus and steroids for about 3 years.

The CDR3 is made up of 17 amino acids. Remarks on this clone: Its antigen remains unknown.

Study findings and constraints: The authors found GvH clones in recipient marrow, some appearing first in ileum or blood. High graft-versus-host to host-versus-graft clonal ratios were found in allografts of patients who had graft-donor T cell macrochimerism. After transplant, early declines in HvG clones were associated with peak levels of circulating GvH clones.

Sequencing was performed with immunoSEQ multiplex PCR; in TCRdb, only in-frame clones are kept and a portion is missing. The table lists roughly 110,000 clones, roughly 92% of them singletons, with 0.23% in the top ten. The source material was unstimulated CD4+ T cells sorted from spleen or lymph node cells, sampled before transplant. J is TRBJ1-5 and V is TRBV21-1; the table's D gene call, TRBD1, was not cross checked with the DNA. TRBV21-1 represents a pseudogene. This receptor was identified in a human donor who was the organ donor for an intestinal transplant. The CDR3 loop reads CASSIRLGTVSNQPQHF. CDR3 sequence (DNA): TGTGCCAGCAGCATCCGGTTAGGGACAGTTAGCAATCAGCCCCAGCATTTT.